This TCR beta chain came from a study of Ad26.COV2.S vaccination and SARS-CoV-2 variants. Study-level results: Marked by substantial breadth, spike-specific CD8+ and CD4+ T cell responses were reportedly seen after vaccination. Using TCR breadth and depth analyses may have led to underestimated total T cell responses.

Remarks on this clone: Antigen: not known.

Assay used: immunoSEQ multiplex PCR; TCRdb lists only in-frame clones, some missing. Here the sample spans around 340,000 clones, around nine tenths being singletons. Treatment reported: approximately 18 received Ad26.COV2.S at low or high dose, single or two shots; about five received placebo; per-sample allocation not given. The study sampled participants on day 63 after the first vaccine or placebo injection. An 18-55-year-old adult in Boston served as donor. Between the trimmed V and J ends, which lost 0 bases and 0 bases, there was a span of 10 bases. Germline V CDR1 and CDR2: SGHRS, YFSETQ. This CDR3 is 16 amino acids long.

Sequencing used peripheral blood, obtained in a trial of Ad26.COV2.S vaccine versus placebo. This sequence was found in a person between 18 and 60 years old who received the Ad26.COV2.S COVID-19 vaccine or a placebo. The genes are TRBV5-1 and TRBJ2-1; weak D call: TRBD1 (6 bases). The CDR3 DNA is TGCGCCAGCAGCTTGGGTACAGGGAGCTCCTACAATGAGCAGTTCTTC. Its protein product is CASSLGTGSSYNEQFF. Full variable domain (missing parts from reference TRBV5-1 and TRBJ2-1): KAGVTQTPRYLIKTRGQQVTLSCSPISGHRSVSWYQQTPGQGLQFLFEYFSETQRNKGNFPGRFSGRQFSNSRSEMNVSTLELGDSALYLCASSLGTGSSYNEQFFGPGTRLTVL.